This T cell receptor (beta chain) was observed in a study of T cell changes during pregnancy in multiple sclerosis. Libraries were prepared by immunoSEQ multiplex PCR; TCRdb keeps only in-frame clonotypes and omits some of them. The repertoire holds roughly 48,000 clones, with roughly 92% as singletons. Germline V gene lookup returns CDR1 SGHNT and CDR2 YENEEA. V lost 1 base and J lost 5, with 9 bases in between. The CDR3 is 13 residues long. This clonotype was sampled from a female donor in good health, enrolled as a control in a pregnancy study. The rearrangement uses TRBV11-3 and TRBJ2-7; maybe TRBD1 (6 bases). Material: CD4+ T cells from peripheral blood mononuclear cells, obtained in the second trimester of pregnancy. This chain's CDR3 is CASSLGRTDEQYF. The CDR3, as DNA: TGTGCCAGCAGCTTAGGACGGACAGACGAGCAGTACTTC.